Listed below are T cell receptor beta chains from one sample, sequenced in a study of blood T cell repertoires in COVID-19. Produced via immunoSEQ multiplex PCR; TCRdb's table is partial and in-frame only. There are more than 95,000 clones in the sample; about 89% occur only once, and 4% to 6% lies in the top ten. Sequenced material: peripheral blood. The receptor set was obtained from a human donor in a cohort sampled during active COVID-19. Each CDR3 is given with its conserved first and last residue. Each record gives: J gene, clone size, CDR3 length, V gene, CDR3 protein. Where a row states a size, it is once, few, many or the class of an expanded clone; other rows omit it.

j_call: TRBJ1-5; clone_size: -; cdr3_length: 15; v_call: TRBV19; cdr3_aa: CASSIRDRLNQPQHF
j_call: TRBJ1-3; clone_size: -; cdr3_length: 16; v_call: TRBV18; cdr3_aa: CASSLYNEHSGNTIYF
j_call: TRBJ1-6; clone_size: -; cdr3_length: 14; v_call: TRBV5-1; cdr3_aa: CASRRSSYNSPLHF
j_call: TRBJ2-3; clone_size: -; cdr3_length: 15; v_call: TRBV11-2; cdr3_aa: CASSLVVRGTDTQYF
j_call: TRBJ2-1; clone_size: -; cdr3_length: 17; v_call: TRBV15; cdr3_aa: CATSRPTSGRNYNEQFF
j_call: TRBJ2-7; clone_size: -; cdr3_length: 15; v_call: TRBV18; cdr3_aa: CASSPPGGRAGEQYF
j_call: TRBJ1-1; clone_size: -; cdr3_length: 12; v_call: TRBV11-3; cdr3_aa: CASSLTGNGAFF
j_call: TRBJ1-5; clone_size: -; cdr3_length: 16; v_call: TRBV19; cdr3_aa: CASSIDRGVGNQPQHF
j_call: TRBJ2-5; clone_size: -; cdr3_length: 14; v_call: TRBV5-1; cdr3_aa: CASSLESRAASPYF
j_call: TRBJ2-7; clone_size: -; cdr3_length: 14; v_call: TRBV5-4; cdr3_aa: CASSSTGGGYEQYF
j_call: TRBJ2-5; clone_size: -; cdr3_length: 14; v_call: TRBV6-2/TRBV6-3; cdr3_aa: CASTPPAGVGTQYF
j_call: TRBJ1-1; clone_size: -; cdr3_length: 15; v_call: TRBV2; cdr3_aa: CASSTDGGGNTEAFF
j_call: TRBJ2-5; clone_size: once; cdr3_length: 22; v_call: TRBV5-1; cdr3_aa: CASKPGGTSGSGRRWGLETQYF
j_call: TRBJ2-2; clone_size: -; cdr3_length: 17; v_call: TRBV28; cdr3_aa: CASSPAGTRGNTGELFF
j_call: TRBJ2-1; clone_size: -; cdr3_length: 13; v_call: TRBV30; cdr3_aa: CAWSVGGGFEQFF
j_call: TRBJ2-7; clone_size: -; cdr3_length: 15; v_call: TRBV3-1/TRBV3-2; cdr3_aa: CASSRGGTGVDEQYF
j_call: TRBJ1-3; clone_size: -; cdr3_length: 15; v_call: TRBV29-1; cdr3_aa: CSVAPRQLSGNTIYF
j_call: TRBJ2-3; clone_size: -; cdr3_length: 16; v_call: TRBV7-6; cdr3_aa: CASSPQTGVGGDTQYF